The 18 T cell receptor beta chains given below trace back to one sample, sequenced in a study of CD8 T cells in ankylosing spondylitis. TCRdb analysed the 5' RACE reads with MiXCR anew, one entry per CDR3 protein. The repertoire holds roughly 230,000 distinct CDR3 sequences, with roughly 8.2% as singletons. Sequencing used blood, either unsorted or a sorted T cell fraction (not recorded which). The receptors originated from a female donor with ankylosing spondylitis or in good health (not recorded which).

The gene calls are TRBV11-2 and TRBJ2-1; tentatively, D is TRBD1 (6 bases). Trimming cost V 1 base and J 4 bases, with 11 bases left between them. The CDR3 is 15 residues long. Germline CDR1 reads SGHAT; CDR2 reads FQNNGV. Written as DNA, the CDR3 is TGTGCCAGCAGCTTAGGCCTCGACAGGTACAATGAGCAGTTCTTC. This translates into CASSLGLDRYNEQFF.

This clonotype was picked up many times. This chain joins TRBV5-1 and TRBJ2-7; the D call may be TRBD1 or TRBD2 (5 bases each). The CDR3 spans 13 residues. V lost 3 bases and J 6 bases, leaving 13 bases between the germline ends. Germline-derived CDR1 and CDR2 are SGHRS and YFSETQ. CDR3 loop: CASSSDPGSEQYF. CDR3 DNA sequence: TGCGCCAGCAGCTCCGACCCAGGGAGCGAGCAGTACTTC.

This clonotype was counted many times. The chain carries TRBV6-1 and TRBJ2-1; maybe TRBD1 (5 bases). The CDR3 runs to 17 residues. V was cut by 5 bases and J by 0 bases, with 17 bases left in between. From germline, CDR1 is MNHNS and CDR2 SASEGT. For the CDR3, the DNA is TGTGCCAGCAGTCCCTCCTCAGGGTTTCGCTCCTACAATGAGCAGTTCTTC. It codes for CASSPSSGFRSYNEQFF.

This clonotype was counted ten times or more. This CDR3 is CASSLVRVNEQFF. For the CDR3, the DNA is TGTGCCAGCAGTTTAGTTAGGGTCAATGAGCAGTTCTTC. This sequence joins TRBV28 and TRBJ2-1; D is undetermined. Germline V gene sequence: CDR1 MDHEN, CDR2 SYDVKM. V dropped 2 bases and J dropped 6 bases, with 8 bases sitting between them. This CDR3 has 13 amino acids.

This chain joins TRBV20-1 and TRBJ1-5; 11 bases line up with TRBD1. Germline V lookup: CDR1 DFQATT, CDR2 SNEGSKA (reference sequence). The V gene end was trimmed by 5 bases and the J gene end by 5 bases; junction bases not matched to a gene: 2. There are 13 residues in the CDR3. The CDR3: CSAPGQGDQPQHF. CDR3 sequence (DNA): TGCAGTGCTCCGGGACAGGGGGATCAGCCCCAGCATTTT.

This clonotype has a count of ten or more. The J gene is TRBJ2-1, the V gene TRBV10-3; 9 nucleotides line up with TRBD2. Per the germline V gene, CDR1 is ENHRY and CDR2 is SYGVKD. The ends lost 4 bases at V and 4 bases at J; junction bases unmatched: 2. The CDR3 is made up of 14 amino acids. This CDR3 reads CAISGLAEYNEQFF. CDR3 DNA: TGTGCCATCAGTGGACTAGCGGAGTACAATGAGCAGTTCTTC.

This clonotype was picked up a small number of times. The rearrangement joins TRBV3-1 to TRBJ2-1; perhaps TRBD2 as D (6 bases). The CDR3 is 15 residues long. V dropped 1 base and J dropped 11 bases, with 18 bases sitting between them. The V gene's germline CDR1 is LGHDT and CDR2 YNNKEL (reference sequence). CDR3 bases: TGTGCCAGCAGCCAAGTGAGAGGGCCGGAGGGTAAGCAGTTCTTC. Translated, it gives CASSQVRGPEGKQFF.

CDR3 sequence (DNA): TGTGCCAGCAGCTACCGGACAGGGTATGGCGAGCAGTACTTC. It yields the protein CASSYRTGYGEQYF. The V and J genes are TRBV7-2 and TRBJ2-7; 8 bases match TRBD1. CDR1 SGHTA and CDR2 FQGNSA come from the germline V gene. Trimming took 4 bases from V and 6 from J; bases not matched to a gene: 8. The CDR3 is made up of 14 amino acids. The whole variable domain, remainder taken from reference TRBV7-2 and TRBJ2-7, is GAGVSQSPSNKVTEKGKDVELRCDPISGHTALYWYRQSLGQGLEFLIYFQGNSAPDKSGLPSDRFSAERTGGSVSTLTIQRTQQEDSAVYLCASSYRTGYGEQYFGPGTRLTVT.

This clonotype was seen repeatedly, ten times or more. This chain joins TRBV5-1 and TRBJ1-5; a weak D match, TRBD1 (5 bases). CDR1 SGHRS and CDR2 YFSETQ come from the germline V gene. V was pared by 4 bases and J by 4 bases, with 12 bases between. CDR3 length: 14 amino acids. The CDR3: CASSPGTPNQPQHF. In nucleotides, the CDR3 is TGCGCCAGCAGCCCGGGGACCCCGAATCAGCCCCAGCATTTT.

This clonotype was seen more than once but under ten times. The chain's CDR3 is CSASDRVGSPLHF. The DNA of the CDR3 is TGCAGTGCGAGCGACAGGGTTGGATCACCCCTCCACTTT. The chain links TRBV20-1 to TRBJ1-6, with 7 bases fitting TRBD1. The trim removed 6 bases at V and 10 bases at J, leaving 9 bases unmatched. CDR1 and CDR2 from the germline V gene are DFQATT and SNEGSKA (reference sequence). The CDR3 spans 13 residues.

Worth noting for this clonotype: Given a much more abundant clone one base away, this may be a read error. CDR3 bases: TGTGCCAGCTCATCTGACTATGGCAATCAGCCCCAGCATTTT. It codes for CASSSDYGNQPQHF. This rearrangement joins TRBV18 to TRBJ1-5; D gene ambiguous. Trimming left V 5 bases short and J 2 bases short, with 10 bases between. The CDR3 is 14 amino acids. The germline gives CDR1 KGHSH, CDR2 LQKENI.

This clonotype was observed many times. The chain is built from TRBV12-3 or TRBV12-4 and TRBJ1-5; D not resolved. V was pared by 5 bases and J by 4 bases, with 9 bases between. This CDR3 has 13 amino acids. The CDR3 loop is CASSQSENQPQHF. In DNA, the CDR3 is TGTGCCAGCAGTCAGTCAGAGAATCAGCCCCAGCATTTT.

This clonotype was found many times. Sequence at one end of the junction differs from germline and may be a read error. The J gene is TRBJ1-1, the V gene TRBV7-3, with D uncertain. From germline, CDR1 is SGHTA and CDR2 FQGTGA. The CDR3 sequence is 14 residues long. This CDR3 reads CASTLVVLNTEAFF. The DNA of the CDR3 is TGTGCCAGCACCTTAGTAGTTTTGAACACTGAAGCTTTCTTT. The full variable domain, its missing parts supplied by reference TRBV7-3 and TRBJ1-1, is GAGVSQTPSNKVTEKGKYVELRCDPISGHTALYWYRQSLGQGPEFLIYFQGTGAADDSGLPNDRFFAVRPEGSVSTLKIQRTERGDSAVYLCASTLVVLNTEAFFGQGTRLTVV.

The table lists this clonotype with a few counts. The chain has TRBV7-8 and TRBJ1-2, with D possibly being TRBD1 (6 bases). The CDR3 runs 14 residues. Per germline, CDR1 SGHVS and CDR2 FQNEAQ. Trimming cost V 8 bases and J 5 bases, with 18 bases left between them. In DNA, the CDR3 is TGTGCCAGCCGACCGGGGGCAGCGGGTTATGGCTACACCTTC. Its protein is CASRPGAAGYGYTF.

This clonotype was recorded many times. The chain employs TRBV29-1 and TRBJ2-1; 9 bases map to TRBD1. This CDR3 spans 12 amino acids. V shed 6 bases and J 5 bases; nucleotides not matched to a gene: 2. Germline CDR1 and CDR2: SQVTM and ANQGSEA. The CDR3 region is CSVGDRDNEQFF. CDR3 in DNA: TGCAGCGTAGGGGACAGGGACAATGAGCAGTTCTTC.

This clonotype appeared many times. The J gene is TRBJ2-7, the V gene TRBV12-3 or TRBV12-4; 7 nucleotides line up with TRBD1. The CDR3 contains 12 residues. V gave up 4 bases and J gave up 6 bases; unmatched junction bases: 3. The CDR3 DNA reads TGTGCCAGCAGTTCGACAGGGCGCGAGCAGTACTTC. Translated: CASSSTGREQYF.

In this sample, this clonotype turned up many times. The rearrangement links TRBV20-1 to TRBJ1-1; TRBD1 matches 9 bases. This CDR3 has 12 residues. Looked up from germline, CDR1 is DFQATT and CDR2 is SNEGSKA (reference sequence). V lost 8 bases to trimming and J lost 7 bases; unmatched junction nucleotides: 8. The CDR3 DNA sequence: TGCAGTCCATATACAGGGGGCGGTGAAGCTTTCTTT. The encoded protein is CSPYTGGGEAFF.

This clonotype was detected many times. The rearrangement links TRBV20-1 to TRBJ2-1; weak D call: TRBD2 (5 bases). The V gene's germline CDR1 is DFQATT and CDR2 SNEGSKA (reference sequence). The CDR3 extends over 15 amino acids. Deletions cut 5 bases from V and 4 bases from J, with 18 bases between. The CDR3 is CSAESRETVYNEQFF. The CDR3 coding sequence is TGCAGTGCTGAGTCGAGGGAGACCGTTTACAATGAGCAGTTCTTC.